This T cell receptor (beta chain) was sequenced for a study of T cell responses to AZD1222 COVID-19 vaccine. General study findings and limits: Just a handful of AZD1222 recipients tested seropositive at baseline. Donors, mostly white British, included more females; clonal diversity was possibly underestimated. An increase in Spike-specific TCR breadth and depth was observed after two AZD1222 doses.

The ends were cut back, 8 bases at V and 6 bases at J, with 9 bases in the middle. This CDR3 comprises 11 residues. In germline, CDR1 is LNHDA, CDR2 SQIVND (reference sequence). Only in-frame clones appear in the TCRdb table, and some are missing; sequencing was by immunoSEQ multiplex PCR. Here the sample spans about 120,000 clones, roughly 87% being singletons. Regarding this clone: The antigen remains unidentified.

The sequence derives from an adult who received the AZD1222 COVID-19 vaccine. The sequenced sample was peripheral blood, obtained 28 days after the second AZD1222 dose. The rearrangement joins TRBV19 to TRBJ2-3; a possible D gene is TRBD2 (6 bases). The CDR3 DNA sequence: TGTGCCAGTGTGGGGAGGGATACGCAGTATTTT. Protein product: CASVGRDTQYF.